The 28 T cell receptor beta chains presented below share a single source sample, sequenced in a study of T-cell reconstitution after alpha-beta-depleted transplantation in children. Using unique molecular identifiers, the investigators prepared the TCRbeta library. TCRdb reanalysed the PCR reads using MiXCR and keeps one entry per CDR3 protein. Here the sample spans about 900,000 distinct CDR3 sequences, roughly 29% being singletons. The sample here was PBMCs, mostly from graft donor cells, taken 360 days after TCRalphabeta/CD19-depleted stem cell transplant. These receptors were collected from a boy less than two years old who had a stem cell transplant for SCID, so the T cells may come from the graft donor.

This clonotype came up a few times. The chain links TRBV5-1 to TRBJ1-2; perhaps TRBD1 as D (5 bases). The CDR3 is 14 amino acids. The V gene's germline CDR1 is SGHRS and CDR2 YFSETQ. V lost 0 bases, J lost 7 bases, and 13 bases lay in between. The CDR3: CASSLGQGLGGYTF. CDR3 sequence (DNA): TGCGCCAGCAGCTTGGGGCAGGGACTCGGTGGCTACACCTTC.

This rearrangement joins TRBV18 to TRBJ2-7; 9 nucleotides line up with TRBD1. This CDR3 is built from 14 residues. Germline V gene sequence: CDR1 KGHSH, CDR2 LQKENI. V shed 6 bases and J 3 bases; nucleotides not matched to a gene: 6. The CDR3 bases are TGTGCCAGCTCGTCAGCGACAGGGGGCTACGAGCAGTACTTC. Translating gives CASSSATGGYEQYF. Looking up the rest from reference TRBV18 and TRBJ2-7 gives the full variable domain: NAGVMQNPRHLVRRRGQEARLRCSPMKGHSHVYWYRQLPEEGLKFMVYLQKENIIDESGMPKERFSAEFPKEGPSILRIQQVVRGDSAAYFCASSSATGGYEQYFGPGTRLTVT.

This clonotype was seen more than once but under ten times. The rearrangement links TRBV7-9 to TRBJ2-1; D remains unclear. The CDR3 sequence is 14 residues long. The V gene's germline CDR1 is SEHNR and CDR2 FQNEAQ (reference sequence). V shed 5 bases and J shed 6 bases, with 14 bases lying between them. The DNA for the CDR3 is TGTGCCAGCAGCCCCCGGACCGACGGCAATGAGCAGTTCTTC. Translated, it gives CASSPRTDGNEQFF. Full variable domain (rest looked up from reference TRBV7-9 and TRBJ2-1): DTGVSQNPRHKITKRGQNVTFRCDPISEHNRLYWYRQTLGQGPEFLTYFQNEAQLEKSRLLSDRFSAERPKGSFSTLEIQRTEQGDSAMYLCASSPRTDGNEQFFGPGTRLTVL.

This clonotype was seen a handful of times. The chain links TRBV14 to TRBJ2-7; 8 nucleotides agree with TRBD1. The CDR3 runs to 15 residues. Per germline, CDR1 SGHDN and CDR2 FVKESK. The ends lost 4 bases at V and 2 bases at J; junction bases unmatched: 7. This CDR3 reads CASSRFTGGPYEQYF. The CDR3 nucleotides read TGTGCCAGCAGCCGTTTCACAGGGGGTCCCTACGAGCAGTACTTC.

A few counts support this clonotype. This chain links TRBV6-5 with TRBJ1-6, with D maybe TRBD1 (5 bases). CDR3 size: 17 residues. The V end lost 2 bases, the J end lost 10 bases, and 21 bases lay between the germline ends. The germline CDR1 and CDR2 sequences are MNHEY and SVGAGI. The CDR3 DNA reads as TGTGCCAGCAGTTACAGTCAGGGCTCAGACTTAGGCTCACCCCTCCACTTT. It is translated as CASSYSQGSDLGSPLHF.

The CDR3 here is CASNLGTVVYEQYF. The CDR3 DNA follows: TGTGCCAGCAATCTCGGGACAGTTGTTTACGAGCAGTACTTC. The chain combines TRBV2 with TRBJ2-7; TRBD1 agrees at 7 bases. CDR1 SNHLY and CDR2 FYNNEI come from the germline V gene. The CDR3 length is 14 residues. The V segment lost 7 bases and the J segment 4 bases; nucleotides outside the gene matches: 10.

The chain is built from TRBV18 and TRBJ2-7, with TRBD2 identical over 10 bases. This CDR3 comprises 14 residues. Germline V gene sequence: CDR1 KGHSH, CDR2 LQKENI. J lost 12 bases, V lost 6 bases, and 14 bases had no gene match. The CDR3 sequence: CASSPGVSGGPRYF. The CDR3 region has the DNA TGTGCCAGCTCCCCAGGTGTTAGCGGGGGGCCGCGGTACTTC.

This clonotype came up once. CDR3 protein: CASSFDVPGAEQYF. DNA of the CDR3: TGTGCCAGCAGTTTTGATGTTCCGGGGGCGGAGCAGTACTTC. The rearrangement links TRBV12-3 or TRBV12-4 to TRBJ2-7, with D perhaps being TRBD1 or TRBD2 (6 bases each). Trimming shortened V by 3 bases and J by 7 bases, and 16 bases separated the two germline ends. The CDR3 has 14 residues.

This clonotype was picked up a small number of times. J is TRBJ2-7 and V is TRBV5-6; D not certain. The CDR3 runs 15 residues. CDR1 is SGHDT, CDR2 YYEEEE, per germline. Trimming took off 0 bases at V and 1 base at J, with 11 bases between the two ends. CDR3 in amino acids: CASSLGGKSSYEQYF. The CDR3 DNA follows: TGTGCCAGCAGCTTGGGTGGGAAAAGTTCCTACGAGCAGTACTTC.

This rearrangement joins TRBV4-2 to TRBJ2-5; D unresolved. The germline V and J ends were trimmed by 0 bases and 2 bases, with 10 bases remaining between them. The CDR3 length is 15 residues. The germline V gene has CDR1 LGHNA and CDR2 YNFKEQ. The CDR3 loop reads CASSQDVAVQETQYF. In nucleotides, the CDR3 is TGTGCCAGCAGCCAAGATGTGGCGGTACAAGAGACCCAGTACTTC.

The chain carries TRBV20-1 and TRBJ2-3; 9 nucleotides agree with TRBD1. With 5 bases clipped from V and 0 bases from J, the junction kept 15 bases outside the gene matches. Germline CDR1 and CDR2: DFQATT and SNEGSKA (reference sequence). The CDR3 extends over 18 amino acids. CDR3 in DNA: TGCAGTGCTCGCACATTTTATAGCGGACAGGGGAGCACAGATACGCAGTATTTT. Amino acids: CSARTFYSGQGSTDTQYF.

The CDR3, as DNA: TGTGCCATCAGTGAGAGCGGAGCCCAGTACTTC. Translating gives CAISESGAQYF. V gene TRBV10-3 combines with J gene TRBJ2-5, with D possibly being TRBD2 (5 bases). V was shortened by 2 bases and J by 9 bases, with 7 bases between the two germline ends. CDR1 ENHRY and CDR2 SYGVKD come from the germline V gene. This CDR3 has 11 amino acids.

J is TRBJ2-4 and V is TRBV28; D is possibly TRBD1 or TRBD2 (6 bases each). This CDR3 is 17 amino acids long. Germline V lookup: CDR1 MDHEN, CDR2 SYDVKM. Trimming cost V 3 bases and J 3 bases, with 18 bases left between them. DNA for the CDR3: TGTGCCAGCAGTTTGATGGCGGGGTACAGGGTCAAAAACATTCAGTACTTC. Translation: CASSLMAGYRVKNIQYF.

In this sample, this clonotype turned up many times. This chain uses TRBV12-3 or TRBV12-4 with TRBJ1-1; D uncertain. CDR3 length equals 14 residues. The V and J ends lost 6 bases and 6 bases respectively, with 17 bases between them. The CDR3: CASSSRRVRSEAFF. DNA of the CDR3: TGTGCCAGCAGCTCCCGCAGAGTTCGATCTGAAGCTTTCTTT.

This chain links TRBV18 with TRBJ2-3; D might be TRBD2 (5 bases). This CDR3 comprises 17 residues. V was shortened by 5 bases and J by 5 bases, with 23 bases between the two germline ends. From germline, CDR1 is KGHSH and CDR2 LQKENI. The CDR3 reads CASSFHRDHPSGDTQYF. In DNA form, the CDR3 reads TGTGCCAGCTCATTCCACCGGGATCACCCTAGTGGAGATACGCAGTATTTT.

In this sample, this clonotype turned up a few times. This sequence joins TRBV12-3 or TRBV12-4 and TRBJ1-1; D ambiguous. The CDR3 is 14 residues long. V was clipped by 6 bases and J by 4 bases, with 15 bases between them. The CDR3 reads CASSQEGVATEAFF. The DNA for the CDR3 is TGTGCCAGCAGCCAGGAGGGAGTAGCCACTGAAGCTTTCTTT.

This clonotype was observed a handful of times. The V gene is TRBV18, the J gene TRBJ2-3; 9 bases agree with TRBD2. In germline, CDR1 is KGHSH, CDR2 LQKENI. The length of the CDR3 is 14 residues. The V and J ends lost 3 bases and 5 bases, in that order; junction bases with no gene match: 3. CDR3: CASSPRTSEDTQYF. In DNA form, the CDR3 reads TGTGCCAGCTCACCCCGGACTAGCGAAGATACGCAGTATTTT. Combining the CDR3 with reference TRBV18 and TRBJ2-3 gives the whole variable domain NAGVMQNPRHLVRRRGQEARLRCSPMKGHSHVYWYRQLPEEGLKFMVYLQKENIIDESGMPKERFSAEFPKEGPSILRIQQVVRGDSAAYFCASSPRTSEDTQYFGPGTRLTVL.

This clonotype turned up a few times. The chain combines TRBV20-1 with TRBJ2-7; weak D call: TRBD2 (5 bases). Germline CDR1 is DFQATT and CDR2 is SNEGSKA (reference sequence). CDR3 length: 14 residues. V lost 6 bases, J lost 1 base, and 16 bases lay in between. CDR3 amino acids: CSAPGPRDSYEQYF. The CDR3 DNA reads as TGCAGTGCCCCTGGACCGAGGGATTCCTACGAGCAGTACTTC.

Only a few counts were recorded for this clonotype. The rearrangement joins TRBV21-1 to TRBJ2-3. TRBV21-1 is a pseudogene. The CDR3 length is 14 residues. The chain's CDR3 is CAEILPGSTDTQYF. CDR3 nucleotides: TGTGCCGAGATCCTGCCAGGAAGCACAGATACGCAGTATTTT.

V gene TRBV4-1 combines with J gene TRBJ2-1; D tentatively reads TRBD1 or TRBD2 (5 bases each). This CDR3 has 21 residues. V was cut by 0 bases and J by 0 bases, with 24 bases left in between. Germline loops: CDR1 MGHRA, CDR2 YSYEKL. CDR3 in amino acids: CASSQDRVGTPFGISYNEQFF. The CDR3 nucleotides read TGCGCCAGCAGCCAAGATCGAGTGGGGACCCCCTTTGGGATCTCCTACAATGAGCAGTTCTTC.

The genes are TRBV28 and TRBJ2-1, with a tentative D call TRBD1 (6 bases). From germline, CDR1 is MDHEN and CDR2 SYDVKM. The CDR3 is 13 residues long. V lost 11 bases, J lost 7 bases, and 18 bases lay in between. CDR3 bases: TGTGCCGCCACAGGGCAGGGGAGAAATGAGCAGTTCTTC. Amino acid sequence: CAATGQGRNEQFF.

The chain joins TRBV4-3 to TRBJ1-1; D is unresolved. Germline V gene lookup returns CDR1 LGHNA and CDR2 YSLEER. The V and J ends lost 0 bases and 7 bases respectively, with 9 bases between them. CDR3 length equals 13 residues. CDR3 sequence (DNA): TGCGCCAGCAGCCAAGATGGAGACCTTGAAGCTTTCTTT. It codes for CASSQDGDLEAFF.

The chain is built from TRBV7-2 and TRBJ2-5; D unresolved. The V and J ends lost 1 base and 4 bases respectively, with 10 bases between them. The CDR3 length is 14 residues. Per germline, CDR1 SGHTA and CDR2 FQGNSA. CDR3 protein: CASSLGALPETQYF. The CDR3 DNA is TGTGCCAGCAGCTTAGGGGCCCTCCCAGAGACCCAGTACTTC. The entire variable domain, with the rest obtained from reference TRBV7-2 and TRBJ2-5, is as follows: GAGVSQSPSNKVTEKGKDVELRCDPISGHTALYWYRQSLGQGLEFLIYFQGNSAPDKSGLPSDRFSAERTGGSVSTLTIQRTQQEDSAVYLCASSLGALPETQYFGPGTRLLVL.

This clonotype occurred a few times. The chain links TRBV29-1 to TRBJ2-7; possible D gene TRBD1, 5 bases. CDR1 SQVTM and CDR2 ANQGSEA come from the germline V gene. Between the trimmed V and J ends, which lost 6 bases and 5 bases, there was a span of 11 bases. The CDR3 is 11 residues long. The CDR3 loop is CSVARADEQYF. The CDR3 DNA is TGCAGCGTGGCCAGGGCGGACGAGCAGTACTTC.

Here the CDR3 DNA reads TGTGCCAGCAATTTGAGGCAGGGGGCCGAGCAGTTCTTC. This sequence encodes CASNLRQGAEQFF. This rearrangement joins TRBV7-2 to TRBJ2-1; 8 nucleotides match TRBD1. The CDR3 is 13 residues long. The V segment lost 7 bases and the J segment 10 bases; nucleotides outside the gene matches: 9. Germline CDR1 SGHTA, CDR2 FQGNSA.

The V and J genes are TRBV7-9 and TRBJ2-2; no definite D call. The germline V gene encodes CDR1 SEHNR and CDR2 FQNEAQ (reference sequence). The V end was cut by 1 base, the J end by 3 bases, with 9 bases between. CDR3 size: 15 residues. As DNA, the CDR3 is TGTGCCAGCAGCTTAGTTCCGGGCTACACCGGGGAGCTGTTTTTT. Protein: CASSLVPGYTGELFF.

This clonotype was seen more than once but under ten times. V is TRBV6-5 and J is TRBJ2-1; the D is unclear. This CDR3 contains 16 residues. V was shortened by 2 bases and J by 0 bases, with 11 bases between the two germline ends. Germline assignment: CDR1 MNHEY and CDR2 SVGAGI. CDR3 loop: CASSYTSAPSYNEQFF. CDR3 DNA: TGTGCCAGCAGTTACACCAGCGCCCCCTCCTACAATGAGCAGTTCTTC.

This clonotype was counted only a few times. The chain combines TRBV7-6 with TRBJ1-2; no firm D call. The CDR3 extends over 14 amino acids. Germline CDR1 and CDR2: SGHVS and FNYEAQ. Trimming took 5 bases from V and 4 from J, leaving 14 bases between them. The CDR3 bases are TGTGCCAGCAGCCGAGTGGGGTCTACCTATGGCTACACCTTC. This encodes CASSRVGSTYGYTF.